A selection of T cell receptor beta chains follows, all from one sample in a study of blood T cell repertoires in COVID-19. The data were produced by immunoSEQ multiplex PCR, yet TCRdb's version contains in-frame clones alone and is incomplete. The repertoire holds 250,000 to 350,000 clones, with 90% as singletons. Sequenced: PBMCs or T cells enriched from blood (not recorded which). The receptors stem from a woman aged 18-35 years with acute COVID-19. Both conserved end residues are part of each CDR3. The D gene is left open where the match is weak.

V	J	D	DNA	CDR3
TRBV28	TRBJ1-4	-	TGTGCCAGCAGTTCACCAGAAAGTAATGAAAAACTGTTTTTT	CASSSPESNEKLFF
TRBV28	TRBJ2-7	TRBD2	TGTGCCAGCGGGAGTAGCGGGAGTCCCCACGAGCAGTACTTC	CASGSSGSPHEQYF
TRBV28	TRBJ1-1	TRBD1	TGTGCCAGCACCGTAGGACAGGGGATCACTGAAGCTTTCTTT	CASTVGQGITEAFF
TRBV29-1	TRBJ1-1	TRBD1	TGCAGCGCGTACAGGGGGAACACTGAAGCTTTCTTT	CSAYRGNTEAFF
TRBV30	TRBJ2-1	TRBD2	TGTGCCTGGAGTAAAATAGCGGGACCCTCCTACAATGAGCAGTTCTTC	CAWSKIAGPSYNEQFF
TRBV24-1	TRBJ2-1	-	TGTGCCACCAGTGATTTGAATCGAAGAGGCAGCTCCTACAATGAGCAGTTCTTC	CATSDLNRRGSSYNEQFF
TRBV9	TRBJ1-5	TRBD1	TGTGCCAGCAGCGAGACCGGGACAGGGACATCCCAGCCCCAGCATTTT	CASSETGTGTSQPQHF
TRBV30	TRBJ1-1	-	TGTGCCTGGAGTGTAAGCAGGAGGACTGAAGCTTTCTTT	CAWSVSRRTEAFF
TRBV11-2	TRBJ1-2	TRBD1	TGTGCCAGCAGCTTAGAAGGGACAGGCCTCTATGGCTACACCTTC	CASSLEGTGLYGYTF
TRBV19	TRBJ2-7	-	TGTGCCAGTAGTATAGTTCTAGCACCAGGTTACGAGCAGTACTTC	CASSIVLAPGYEQYF
TRBV7-9	TRBJ1-2	TRBD1	TGTGCCAGCAGCCCGGGACAGGGAACGAACTATGGCTACACCTTC	CASSPGQGTNYGYTF
TRBV19	TRBJ2-5	TRBD2	TGTGCCAGTAGTACGGGACTAGCGATTAATTACCAAGAGACCCAGTACTTC	CASSTGLAINYQETQYF
TRBV18	TRBJ1-1	-	TGTGCCAGCTCACTCCAGGAGGCCTCCGAAGCTTTCTTT	CASSLQEASEAFF
TRBV19	TRBJ2-7	-	TGTGCCAGTAGTCCTCCCTGGACAAAGAGCTCCTACGAGCAGTACTTC	CASSPPWTKSSYEQYF
TRBV19	TRBJ1-3	-	TGTGCCAGTATCGCACAGGTATCTGGAAACACCATATATTTT	CASIAQVSGNTIYF